This T cell receptor beta chain originates from a study of shared clonotypes between healthy human individuals. Between the trimmed V and J ends, which lost 3 bases and 2 bases, there was a span of 15 bases. CDR3 length: 16 amino acids. Germline V gene sequence: CDR1 SNHLY, CDR2 FYNNEI. The unsorted samples had about 95 million PBMCs used for genomic DNA. The assay was immunoSEQ multiplex PCR, and TCRdb's table has in-frame clones only and misses some. The table shows approximately 510,000 clones, with around 79% occurring only once. The genes are TRBV2 and TRBJ2-3, with TRBD1 as a possible D gene (7 bases). The TCR was taken from a woman between 40 and 50 years old in good health. Some clones in this sample may be carry-over from other donors' samples. Sequencing was done on a sample of PBMCs. CDR3 in amino acids: CASSDGGQSYTDTQYF. In DNA form, the CDR3 reads TGTGCCAGCAGTGACGGGGGACAGAGCTACACAGATACGCAGTATTTT.